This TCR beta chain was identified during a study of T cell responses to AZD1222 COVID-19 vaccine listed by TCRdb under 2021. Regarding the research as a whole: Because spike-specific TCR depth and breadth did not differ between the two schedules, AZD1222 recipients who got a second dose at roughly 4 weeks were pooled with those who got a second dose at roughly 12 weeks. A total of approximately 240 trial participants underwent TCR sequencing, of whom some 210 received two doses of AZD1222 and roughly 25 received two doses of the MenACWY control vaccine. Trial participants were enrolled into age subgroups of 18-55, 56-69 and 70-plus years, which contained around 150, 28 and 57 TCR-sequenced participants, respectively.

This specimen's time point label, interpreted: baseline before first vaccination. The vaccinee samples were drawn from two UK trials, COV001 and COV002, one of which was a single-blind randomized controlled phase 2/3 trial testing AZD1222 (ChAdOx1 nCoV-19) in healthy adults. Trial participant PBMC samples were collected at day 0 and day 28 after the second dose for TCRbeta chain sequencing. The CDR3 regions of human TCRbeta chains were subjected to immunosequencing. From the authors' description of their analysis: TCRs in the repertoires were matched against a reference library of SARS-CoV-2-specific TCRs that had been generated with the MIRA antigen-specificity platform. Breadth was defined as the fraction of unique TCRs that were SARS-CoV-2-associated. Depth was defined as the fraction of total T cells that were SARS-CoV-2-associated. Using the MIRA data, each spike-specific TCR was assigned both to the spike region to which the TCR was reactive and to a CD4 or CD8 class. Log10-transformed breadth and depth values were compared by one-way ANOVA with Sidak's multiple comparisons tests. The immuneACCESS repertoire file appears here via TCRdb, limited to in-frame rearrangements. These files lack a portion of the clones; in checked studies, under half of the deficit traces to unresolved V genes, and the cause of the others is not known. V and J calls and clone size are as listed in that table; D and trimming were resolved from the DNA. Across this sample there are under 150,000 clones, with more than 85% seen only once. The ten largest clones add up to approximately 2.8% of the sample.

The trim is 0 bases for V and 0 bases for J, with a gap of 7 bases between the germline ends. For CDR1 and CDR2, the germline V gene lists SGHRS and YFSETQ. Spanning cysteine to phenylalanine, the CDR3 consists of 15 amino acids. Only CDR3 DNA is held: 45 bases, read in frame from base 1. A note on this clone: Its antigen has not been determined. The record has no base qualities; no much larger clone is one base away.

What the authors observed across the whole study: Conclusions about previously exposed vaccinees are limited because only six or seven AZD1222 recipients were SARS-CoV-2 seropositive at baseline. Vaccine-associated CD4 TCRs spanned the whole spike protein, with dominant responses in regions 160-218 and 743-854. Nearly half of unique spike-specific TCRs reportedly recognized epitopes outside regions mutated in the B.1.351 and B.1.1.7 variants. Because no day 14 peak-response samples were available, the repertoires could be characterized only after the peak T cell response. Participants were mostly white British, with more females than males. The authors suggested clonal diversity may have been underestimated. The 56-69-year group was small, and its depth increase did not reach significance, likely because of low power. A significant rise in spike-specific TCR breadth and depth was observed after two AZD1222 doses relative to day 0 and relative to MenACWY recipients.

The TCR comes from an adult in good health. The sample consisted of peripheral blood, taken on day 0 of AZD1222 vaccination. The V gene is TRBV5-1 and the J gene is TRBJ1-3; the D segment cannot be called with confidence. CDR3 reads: CASSLDELSGNTIYF. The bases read TGCGCCAGCAGCTTGGACGAACTCTCTGGAAACACCATATATTTT. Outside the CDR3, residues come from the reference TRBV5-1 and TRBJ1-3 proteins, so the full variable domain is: KAGVTQTPRYLIKTRGQQVTLSCSPISGHRSVSWYQQTPGQGLQFLFEYFSETQRNKGNFPGRFSGRQFSNSRSEMNVSTLELGDSALYLCASSLDELSGNTIYFGEGSWLTVV.